Presented here are 11 T cell receptor beta chains from one specimen sequenced in a study of blood T cell repertoires in COVID-19. TCRdb keeps only in-frame clones here, not all; method: immunoSEQ multiplex PCR. The sample lists a few hundred thousand clones; around 86% were seen once. Sequencing used PBMCs or T cells enriched from blood (not recorded which). The receptors were gathered from a man younger than 40 in a cohort exposed to, infected with or recovered from COVID-19 (not recorded which).

The chain combines TRBV7-9 with TRBJ2-1; 7 bases match TRBD2. With 4 bases clipped from V and 0 bases from J, the junction kept 12 bases outside the gene matches. Per germline, CDR1 SEHNR and CDR2 FQNEAQ (reference sequence). CDR3 length: 18 amino acids. The CDR3 bases are TGTGCCAGCAGCTCACGCGCCGGGCGGGAGCACTCCTACAATGAGCAGTTCTTC. Its translation: CASSSRAGREHSYNEQFF. Drawing the rest from reference TRBV7-9 and TRBJ2-1, the complete variable domain is DTGVSQNPRHKITKRGQNVTFRCDPISEHNRLYWYRQTLGQGPEFLTYFQNEAQLEKSRLLSDRFSAERPKGSFSTLEIQRTEQGDSAMYLCASSSRAGREHSYNEQFFGPGTRLTVL.

In this sample, this clone turned up a few times. The rearrangement uses TRBV9 and TRBJ1-3; D uncertain. This CDR3 contains 16 residues. V was trimmed by 0 bases and J by 4 bases, leaving 14 bases between them. In germline, CDR1 is SGDLS, CDR2 YYNGEE. In DNA form, the CDR3 reads TGTGCCAGCAGCGTAGGACACGGTCTGTCCGGAAACACCATATATTTT. Amino acid sequence: CASSVGHGLSGNTIYF.

The gene calls are TRBV15 and TRBJ1-3, with TRBD1 matching 8 bases. Germline CDR1 is LNHNV and CDR2 is YYDKDF (reference sequence). The CDR3 loop spans 14 amino acids. Unmatched junction bases numbered 5, after V lost 5 bases and J lost 5 bases. CDR3 bases: TGTGCCACCAGCCAGGGGGCAGGGAGAAACACCATATATTTT. Translated, it gives CATSQGAGRNTIYF.

The chain recombines TRBV7-8 with TRBJ2-3; 7 bases map to TRBD2. Germline CDR1 reads SGHVS; CDR2 reads FQNEAQ. The CDR3 covers 16 residues. CDR3 residues: CAVGKGLTSLTDTQYF. The CDR3 bases are TGTGCTGTAGGAAAGGGGCTGACTAGCCTCACAGATACGCAGTATTTT.

The chain couples TRBV2 to TRBJ2-7, with 7 bases lining up with TRBD2. This CDR3 comprises 15 residues. V was clipped by 5 bases and J by 1 base; unmatched bases: 8. In germline, CDR1 is SNHLY, CDR2 FYNNEI. Written as DNA, the CDR3 is TGTGCCAGCAGTCGACTAGCAGTTACTTCCTACGAGCAGTACTTC. Its protein is CASSRLAVTSYEQYF.

The V call is TRBV5-1, the J call TRBJ2-3, with D maybe TRBD2 (5 bases). CDR3 length: 14 amino acids. Germline loops: CDR1 SGHRS, CDR2 YFSETQ. The V and J ends lost 5 bases and 6 bases respectively, with 16 bases between them. CDR3 region: CASSSQSGGDTQYF. Written as DNA, the CDR3 is TGCGCCAGCAGTTCCCAAAGCGGCGGTGATACGCAGTATTTT.

The chain combines TRBV11-2 with TRBJ2-3; TRBD2 aligns across 8 bases. The V and J ends lost 0 bases and 2 bases, in that order; junction bases with no gene match: 1. Germline V gene sequence: CDR1 SGHAT, CDR2 FQNNGV. This CDR3 is 15 amino acids long. DNA for the CDR3: TGTGCCAGCAGCTTAGACGGGAGGGACACAGATACGCAGTATTTT. Translated, it gives CASSLDGRDTDTQYF.

The chain uses TRBV7-3 and TRBJ2-1; no reliable D call. Germline V lookup: CDR1 SGHTA, CDR2 FQGTGA. This CDR3 has 14 amino acids. The V and J ends lost 2 bases and 4 bases respectively, with 9 bases between them. CDR3 in DNA: TGTGCCAGCAGCTTAGGAAGCGTGTACAATGAGCAGTTCTTC. Residues: CASSLGSVYNEQFF.

The chain links TRBV24-1 to TRBJ2-7, with 10 bases that match TRBD2. This CDR3 is built from 16 residues. V shed 4 bases, J shed 3 bases, and the junction held 8 bases outside the gene matches. From germline, CDR1 is KGHDR and CDR2 SFDVKD. The CDR3: CATSDSVAGGVYEQYF. The CDR3 DNA reads TGTGCCACCAGTGACTCCGTAGCGGGAGGCGTCTACGAGCAGTACTTC.

The chain uses TRBV19 and TRBJ1-2; D perhaps matches TRBD1 (5 bases). Germline CDR1 is LNHDA and CDR2 is SQIVND (reference sequence). The CDR3 length is 15 residues. Between the trimmed V and J ends, which lost 3 bases and 8 bases, there was a span of 19 bases. CDR3 sequence (DNA): TGTGCCAGTAGTATTTCAGGGCAGTCAGGATGGGGCTACACCTTC. Its translation is CASSISGQSGWGYTF.

This chain uses TRBV10-3 with TRBJ1-1; 8 bases match TRBD1. J gave up 4 bases and V 3 bases, and 4 bases lay outside the gene matches. Germline V gene sequence: CDR1 ENHRY, CDR2 SYGVKD. The CDR3 covers 14 residues. CDR3 coding DNA: TGTGCCATCAGTGAACAGGGGGAGATCACTGAAGCTTTCTTT. Encoded protein: CAISEQGEITEAFF.